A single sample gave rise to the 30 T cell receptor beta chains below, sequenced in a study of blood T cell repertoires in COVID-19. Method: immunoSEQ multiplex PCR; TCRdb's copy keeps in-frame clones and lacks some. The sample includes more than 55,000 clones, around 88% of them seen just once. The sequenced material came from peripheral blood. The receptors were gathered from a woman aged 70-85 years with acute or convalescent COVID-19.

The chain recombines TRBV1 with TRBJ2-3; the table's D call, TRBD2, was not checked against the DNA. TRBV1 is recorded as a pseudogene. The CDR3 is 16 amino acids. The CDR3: CTSSPNGGAVTDTQYF. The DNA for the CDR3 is TGCACCAGCAGCCCCAACGGGGGGGCGGTTACAGATACGCAGTATTTT.

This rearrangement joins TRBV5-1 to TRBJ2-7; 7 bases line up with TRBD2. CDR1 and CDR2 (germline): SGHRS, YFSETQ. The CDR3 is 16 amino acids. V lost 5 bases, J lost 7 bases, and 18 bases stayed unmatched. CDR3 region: CASSSDGGGVLGEQYF. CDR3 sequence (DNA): TGCGCCAGCAGTTCCGACGGCGGGGGTGTACTGGGGGAGCAGTACTTC.

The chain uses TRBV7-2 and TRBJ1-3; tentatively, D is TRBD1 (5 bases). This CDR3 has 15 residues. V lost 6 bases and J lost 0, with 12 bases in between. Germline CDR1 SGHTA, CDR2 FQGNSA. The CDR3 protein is CASRLTGSSGNTIYF. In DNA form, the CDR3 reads TGTGCCAGCAGACTCACAGGCTCCTCTGGAAACACCATATATTTT.

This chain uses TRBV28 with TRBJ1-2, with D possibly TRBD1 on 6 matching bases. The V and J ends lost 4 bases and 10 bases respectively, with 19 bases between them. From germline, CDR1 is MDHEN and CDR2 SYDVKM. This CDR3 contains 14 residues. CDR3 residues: CASSSPPGEWYYTF. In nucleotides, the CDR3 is TGTGCCAGCAGTTCCCCTCCAGGGGAATGGTACTACACCTTC.

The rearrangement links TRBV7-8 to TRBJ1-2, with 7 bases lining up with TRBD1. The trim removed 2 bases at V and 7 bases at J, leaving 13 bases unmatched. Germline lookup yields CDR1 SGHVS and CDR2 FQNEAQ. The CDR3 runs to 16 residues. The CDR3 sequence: CASSLLSPNRGGGYTF. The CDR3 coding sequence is TGTGCCAGCAGCTTATTATCTCCCAACAGGGGCGGTGGCTACACCTTC.

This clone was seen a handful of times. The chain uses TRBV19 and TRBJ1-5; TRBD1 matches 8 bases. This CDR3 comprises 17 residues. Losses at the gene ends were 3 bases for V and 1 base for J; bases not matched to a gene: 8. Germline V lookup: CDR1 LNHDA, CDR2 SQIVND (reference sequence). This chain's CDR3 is CASSMPRGQVSNQPQHF. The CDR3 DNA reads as TGTGCCAGTAGTATGCCCAGGGGGCAAGTGAGCAATCAGCCCCAGCATTTT.

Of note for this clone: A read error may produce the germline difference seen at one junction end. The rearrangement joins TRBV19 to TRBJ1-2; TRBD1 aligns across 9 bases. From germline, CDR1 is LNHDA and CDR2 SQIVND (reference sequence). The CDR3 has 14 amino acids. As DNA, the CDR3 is TGTGCCAGTACTATAGACAGGGGGAACTATGGCTACACCTTC. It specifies CASTIDRGNYGYTF.

The CDR3 coding sequence is TGTGCCAGCAGCCCCCATTCGAACACCGGGGAGCTGTTTTTT. Amino acid sequence: CASSPHSNTGELFF. The chain uses TRBV7-3 and TRBJ2-2, with D unclear. The V end lost 5 bases, the J end lost 0 bases, and 7 bases lay between the germline ends. Germline V lookup: CDR1 SGHTA, CDR2 FQGTGA. The CDR3 runs 14 residues.

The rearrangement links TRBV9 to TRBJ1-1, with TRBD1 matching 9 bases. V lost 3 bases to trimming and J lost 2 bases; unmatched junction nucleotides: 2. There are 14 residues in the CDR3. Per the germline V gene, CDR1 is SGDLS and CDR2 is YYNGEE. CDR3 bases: TGTGCCAGCAGCGGTACAGGGGGCAACACTGAAGCTTTCTTT. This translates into CASSGTGGNTEAFF.

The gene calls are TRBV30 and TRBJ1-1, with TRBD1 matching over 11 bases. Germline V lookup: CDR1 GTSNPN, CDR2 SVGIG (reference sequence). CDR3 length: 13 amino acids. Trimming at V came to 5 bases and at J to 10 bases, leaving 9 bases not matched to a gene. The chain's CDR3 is CAWRTGGAKGAFF. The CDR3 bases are TGTGCCTGGCGGACAGGGGGCGCGAAAGGAGCTTTCTTT.

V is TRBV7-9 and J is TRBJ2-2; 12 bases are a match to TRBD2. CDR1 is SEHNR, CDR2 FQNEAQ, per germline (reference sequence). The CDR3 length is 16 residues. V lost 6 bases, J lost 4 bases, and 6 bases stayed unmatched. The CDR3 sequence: CASSRLAGEGTGELFF. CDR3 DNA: TGTGCCAGCAGTCGACTAGCGGGGGAGGGCACCGGGGAGCTGTTTTTT.

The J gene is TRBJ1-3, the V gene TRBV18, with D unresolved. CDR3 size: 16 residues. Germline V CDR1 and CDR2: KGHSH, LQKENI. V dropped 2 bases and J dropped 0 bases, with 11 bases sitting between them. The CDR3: CASSPLPDFSGNTIYF. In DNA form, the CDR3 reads TGTGCCAGCTCACCATTACCAGATTTCTCTGGAAACACCATATATTTT.

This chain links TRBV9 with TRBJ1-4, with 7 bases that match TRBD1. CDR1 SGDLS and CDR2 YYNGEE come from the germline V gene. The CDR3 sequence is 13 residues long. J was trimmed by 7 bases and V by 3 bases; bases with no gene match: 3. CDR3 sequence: CASSGQGGEKLFF. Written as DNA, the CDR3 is TGTGCCAGCAGCGGACAGGGTGGTGAAAAACTGTTTTTT.

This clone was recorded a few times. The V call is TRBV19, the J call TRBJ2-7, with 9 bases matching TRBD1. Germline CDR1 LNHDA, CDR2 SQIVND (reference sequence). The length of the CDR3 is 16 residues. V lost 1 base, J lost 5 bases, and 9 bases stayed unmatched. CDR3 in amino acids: CASSIVQGAPLDEQYF. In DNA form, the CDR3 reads TGTGCCAGTAGTATAGTACAGGGGGCTCCTTTGGACGAGCAGTACTTC.

CDR3 coding DNA: TGTGCCAGCAGCTTAGCTTCGATGGGAGGCTACGAGCAGTACTTC. Translation gives CASSLASMGGYEQYF. This sequence joins TRBV11-2 and TRBJ2-7; D might be TRBD2 (6 bases). From germline, CDR1 is SGHAT and CDR2 FQNNGV. There are 15 residues in the CDR3. V was trimmed by 1 base and J by 3 bases, leaving 13 bases between them.

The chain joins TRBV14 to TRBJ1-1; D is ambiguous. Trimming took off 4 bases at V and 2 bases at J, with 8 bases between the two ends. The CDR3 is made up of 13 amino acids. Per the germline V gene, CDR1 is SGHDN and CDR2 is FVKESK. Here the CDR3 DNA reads TGTGCCAGCAGCCTTGTAGAAAACACTGAAGCTTTCTTT. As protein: CASSLVENTEAFF.

CDR3 coding DNA: TGTGCCAGCAGGTTACACGGGACTAGCCCTATATCTGGGGCCAACGTCCTGACTTTC. Its translation: CASRLHGTSPISGANVLTF. This sequence joins TRBV27 and TRBJ2-6, with TRBD2 identical over 9 bases. The germline gives CDR1 MNHEY, CDR2 SMNVEV (reference sequence). Trimming removed 6 bases from V and 1 base from J; junction bases left unmatched: 13. The CDR3 sequence is 19 residues long. The whole variable domain, remainder taken from reference TRBV27 and TRBJ2-6, is EAQVTQNPRYLITVTGKKLTVTCSQNMNHEYMSWYRQDPGLGLRQIYYSMNVEVTDKGDVPEGYKVSRKEKRNFPLILESPSPNQTSLYFCASRLHGTSPISGANVLTFGAGSRLTVL.

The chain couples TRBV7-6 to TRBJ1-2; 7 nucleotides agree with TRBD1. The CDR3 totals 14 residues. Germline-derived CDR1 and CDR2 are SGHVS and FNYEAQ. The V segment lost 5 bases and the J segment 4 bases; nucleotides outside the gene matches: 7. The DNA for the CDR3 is TGTGCCAGCAGCCCGGGGACAGATCCCTATGGCTACACCTTC. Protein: CASSPGTDPYGYTF.

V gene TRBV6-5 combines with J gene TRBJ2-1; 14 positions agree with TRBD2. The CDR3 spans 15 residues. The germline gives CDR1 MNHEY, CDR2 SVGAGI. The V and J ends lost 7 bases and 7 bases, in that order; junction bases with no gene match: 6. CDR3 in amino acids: CASTRLAGGPNEQFF. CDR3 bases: TGTGCCAGCACTAGACTAGCGGGGGGGCCAAATGAGCAGTTCTTC.

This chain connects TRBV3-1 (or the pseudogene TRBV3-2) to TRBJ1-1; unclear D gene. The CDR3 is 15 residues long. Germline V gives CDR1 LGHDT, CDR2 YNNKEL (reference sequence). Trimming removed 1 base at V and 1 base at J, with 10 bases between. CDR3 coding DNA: TGTGCCAGCAGCCAAGGTTGGGGAGGGAACACTGAAGCTTTCTTT. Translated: CASSQGWGGNTEAFF.

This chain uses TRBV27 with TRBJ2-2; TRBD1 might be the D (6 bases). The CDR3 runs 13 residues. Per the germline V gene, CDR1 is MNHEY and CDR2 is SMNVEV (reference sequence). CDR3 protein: CGVRDTNTGELFF. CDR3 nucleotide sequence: TGTGGGGTACGGGACACTAACACCGGGGAGCTGTTTTTT.

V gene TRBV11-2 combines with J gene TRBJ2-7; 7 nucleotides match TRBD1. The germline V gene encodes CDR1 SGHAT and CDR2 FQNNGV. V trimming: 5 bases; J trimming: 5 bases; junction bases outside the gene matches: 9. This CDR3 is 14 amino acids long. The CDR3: CASSGQVGSNEQYF. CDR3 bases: TGTGCCAGCAGCGGACAGGTGGGTAGCAACGAGCAGTACTTC.

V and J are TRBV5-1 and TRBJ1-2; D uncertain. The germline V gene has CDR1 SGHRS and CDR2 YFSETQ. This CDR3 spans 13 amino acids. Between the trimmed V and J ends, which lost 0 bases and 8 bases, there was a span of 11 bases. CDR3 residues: CASSLAGKGGYTF. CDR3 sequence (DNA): TGCGCCAGCAGCTTGGCAGGTAAAGGAGGCTACACCTTC.

CDR3 DNA sequence: TGTGCCAGTAGTGTTTCCGGACAGGGGGCGCATGAGACCCAGTACTTC. Translating gives CASSVSGQGAHETQYF. The gene calls are TRBV19 and TRBJ2-5; the match to TRBD1 covers 11 bases. Unmatched junction bases numbered 10, after V lost 5 bases and J lost 5 bases. Germline lookup yields CDR1 LNHDA and CDR2 SQIVND (reference sequence). This CDR3 has 16 amino acids.

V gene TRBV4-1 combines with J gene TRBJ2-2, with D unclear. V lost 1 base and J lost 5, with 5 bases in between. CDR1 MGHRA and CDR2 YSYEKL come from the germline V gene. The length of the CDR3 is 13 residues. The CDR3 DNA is TGCGCCAGCAGCCAAGTACAGACCGGGGAGCTGTTTTTT. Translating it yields CASSQVQTGELFF.

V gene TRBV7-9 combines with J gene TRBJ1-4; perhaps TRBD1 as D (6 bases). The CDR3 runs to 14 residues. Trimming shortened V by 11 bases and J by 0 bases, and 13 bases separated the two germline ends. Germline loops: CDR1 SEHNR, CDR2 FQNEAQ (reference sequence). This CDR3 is CALADSATNEKLFF. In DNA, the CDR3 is TGTGCCCTAGCGGACAGTGCAACTAATGAAAAACTGTTTTTT.

CDR3 nucleotides: TGCGCCAGCAGCCCGATACGAGCGAACACTGAAGCTTTCTTT. The encoded protein is CASSPIRANTEAFF. The V and J genes are TRBV5-1 and TRBJ1-1, with unresolved D. The CDR3 totals 14 residues. The germline gives CDR1 SGHRS, CDR2 YFSETQ. Trimming stripped 4 bases from V and 1 base from J, with 11 bases between.

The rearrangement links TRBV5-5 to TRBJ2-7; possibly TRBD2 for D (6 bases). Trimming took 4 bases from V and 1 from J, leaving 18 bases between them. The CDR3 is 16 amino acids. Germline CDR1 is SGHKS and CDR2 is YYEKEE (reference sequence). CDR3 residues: CASSASSGLYSYEQYF. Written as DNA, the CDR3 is TGTGCCAGCAGCGCCTCATCGGGACTTTATTCCTACGAGCAGTACTTC.

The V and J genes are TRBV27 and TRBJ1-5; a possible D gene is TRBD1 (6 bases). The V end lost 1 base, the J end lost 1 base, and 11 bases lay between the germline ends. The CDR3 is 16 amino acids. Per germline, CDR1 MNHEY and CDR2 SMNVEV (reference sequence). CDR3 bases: TGTGCCAGCAGTTTATTGGGGGGGCAGAGCAATCAGCCCCAGCATTTT. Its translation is CASSLLGGQSNQPQHF.

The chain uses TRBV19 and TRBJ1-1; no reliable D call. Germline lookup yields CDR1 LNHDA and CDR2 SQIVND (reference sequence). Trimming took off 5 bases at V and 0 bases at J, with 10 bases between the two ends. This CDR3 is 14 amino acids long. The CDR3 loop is CASSPGRMNTEAFF. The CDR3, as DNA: TGTGCCAGTAGTCCTGGCAGGATGAACACTGAAGCTTTCTTT.